Sequencing of this T cell receptor (beta chain) was carried out in a study of CD4 T cells in relation to SARS-CoV-2 and coronaviruses. Study-wide background: PBMCs were cultured with antigen for 10 days before TCR beta sequencing. Shared crossreactive spike epitopes were mapped to their HLA restriction. Study observations and caveats: In around 60% of donors, memory CD4+ clonotypes crossrecognized SARS-CoV-2 and at least one common cold coronavirus spike.

The CDR3 consists of 15 residues. The germline gives CDR1 MNHEY, CDR2 SVGAGI. V lost 4 bases to trimming and J lost 10 bases; unmatched junction nucleotides: 10. Before the COVID-19 pandemic, during about 2011-2018, CD4+ T cells were taken from unexposed donors. The cells were cultured for over eight days before CD4+ T cells were isolated. Half the medium was replaced with IL-2 medium on days 3 and 7. Concerning this clone: Its antigen is as yet unknown.

TCRdb's table, derived via immunoSEQ multiplex PCR, lists solely in-frame clones and lacks some. The sample consists of about 29,000 clones, 75% to 80% of them appearing once. The clonotype originates from a human donor in good health. The chain recombines TRBV6-5 with TRBJ1-6, with 7 bases matching TRBD1. Sequencing used CD4+ T cells from PBMCs, cultured in vitro. The CDR3 coding sequence is TGTGCCAGCAGTTCGGAATGGGGACAGACCTCACCCCTCCACTTT. This gives the protein CASSSEWGQTSPLHF.